The 15 T cell receptor beta chains listed next were all sequenced from one sample in a study of shared clonotypes between healthy human individuals. Repertoires were generated with immunoSEQ multiplex PCR, while TCRdb's copy carries only in-frame clones and drops some. This table holds under 2.5 million clones, approximately 90% found once. The sequencing input was naive CD4+ T cells from PBMCs. Subset meaning: CD45RA+ positively selected. These receptors originate from a man between 18 and 35 years old in good health. Some clones in this sample may be carry-over from other donors' samples.

The chain is built from TRBV2 and TRBJ2-4, with TRBD1 identical over 7 bases. The length of the CDR3 is 14 residues. CDR1 and CDR2 (germline): SNHLY, FYNNEI. V lost 6 bases to trimming and J lost 5 bases; unmatched junction nucleotides: 7. DNA of the CDR3: TGTGCCAGCAGACAGGGGCGCCCCGAAAACATTCAGTACTTC. Encoded protein: CASRQGRPENIQYF.

The chain couples TRBV6-1 to TRBJ2-7, with D tentatively TRBD2 (6 bases). CDR3 length equals 13 residues. Germline CDR1 reads MNHNS; CDR2 reads SASEGT. V was shortened by 6 bases and J by 10 bases, with 19 bases between the two germline ends. CDR3 sequence (DNA): TGTGCCAGCAGGCCGTCTCCGGGACTGGAACAGTACTTC. As protein: CASRPSPGLEQYF.

V and J are TRBV2 and TRBJ1-3; D is perhaps TRBD1 (6 bases). The germline V and J ends were trimmed by 5 bases and 0 bases, with 11 bases remaining between them. This CDR3 has 15 residues. Germline V gene sequence: CDR1 SNHLY, CDR2 FYNNEI. This chain's CDR3 is CASSPTGYSGNTIYF. The CDR3 DNA reads as TGTGCCAGCAGTCCGACAGGCTACTCTGGAAACACCATATATTTT. The full variable domain, its missing parts supplied by reference TRBV2 and TRBJ1-3, is EPEVTQTPSHQVTQMGQEVILRCVPISNHLYFYWYRQILGQKVEFLVSFYNNEISEKSEIFDDQFSVERPDGSNFTLKIRSTKLEDSAMYFCASSPTGYSGNTIYFGEGSWLTVV.

The V gene is TRBV19, the J gene TRBJ1-5; 8 bases map to TRBD1. The CDR3 extends over 14 amino acids. CDR1 is LNHDA and CDR2 is SQIVND in the germline V gene (reference sequence). V lost 1 base to trimming and J lost 10 bases; unmatched junction nucleotides: 6. The CDR3 region is CASSIGQGAFPQHF. CDR3 bases: TGTGCCAGTAGTATAGGTCAGGGGGCTTTCCCCCAGCATTTT. Full variable domain (rest looked up from reference TRBV19 and TRBJ1-5): DGGITQSPKYLFRKEGQNVTLSCEQNLNHDAMYWYRQDPGQGLRLIYYSQIVNDFQKGDIAEGYSVSREKKESFPLTVTSAQKNPTAFYLCASSIGQGAFPQHFGDGTRLSIL.

Regarding this clone: This specimen includes other DNA sequences encoding the same CDR3. The V call is TRBV5-1, the J call TRBJ1-2; D is undetermined. The CDR3 length is 13 residues. V was pared by 2 bases and J by 1 base, with 6 bases between. Germline-derived CDR1 and CDR2 are SGHRS and YFSETQ. Here the CDR3 reads CASSFDRNYGYTF. CDR3 in DNA: TGCGCCAGCAGCTTCGACCGTAACTATGGCTACACCTTC.

The chain links TRBV4-2 to TRBJ1-2; 9 nucleotides align to TRBD1. In germline, CDR1 is LGHNA, CDR2 YNFKEQ. V lost 1 base to trimming and J lost 0 bases; unmatched junction nucleotides: 6. CDR3 length: 17 amino acids. CDR3 sequence reads: CASSQGWDRAANYGYTF. CDR3 nucleotide sequence: TGTGCCAGCAGCCAAGGGTGGGACAGGGCAGCTAACTATGGCTACACCTTC.

The chain links TRBV28 to TRBJ2-7, with 8 bases lining up with TRBD2. Looked up from germline, CDR1 is MDHEN and CDR2 is SYDVKM. Germline trimming cut 5 bases from V and 0 bases from J; bases unmatched to any gene: 9. CDR3 length: 16 residues. CDR3 sequence (DNA): TGTGCCAGCAGTCCGATGGCTACTAGCGGCTCCTACGAGCAGTACTTC. Translated, it gives CASSPMATSGSYEQYF.

This chain uses TRBV5-1 with TRBJ1-1; perhaps TRBD1 as D (6 bases). Germline loops: CDR1 SGHRS, CDR2 YFSETQ. This CDR3 spans 16 amino acids. V shed 2 bases and J shed 0 bases, with 14 bases lying between them. The CDR3 sequence: CASSFLSGAMNTEAFF. The CDR3 nucleotides read TGCGCCAGCAGCTTCCTCTCGGGGGCCATGAACACTGAAGCTTTCTTT.

V usage is TRBV7-2 and J usage is TRBJ2-2; no clear D gene. Between the trimmed V and J ends, which lost 3 bases and 8 bases, there was a span of 13 bases. Germline CDR1 and CDR2: SGHTA and FQGNSA. This CDR3 is 14 amino acids long. The CDR3 nucleotides read TGTGCCAGCAGCTTCGGCGTTAGTGTGGGGGAGCTGTTTTTT. As protein: CASSFGVSVGELFF. Complete variable domain (other parts from reference TRBV7-2 and TRBJ2-2): GAGVSQSPSNKVTEKGKDVELRCDPISGHTALYWYRQSLGQGLEFLIYFQGNSAPDKSGLPSDRFSAERTGGSVSTLTIQRTQQEDSAVYLCASSFGVSVGELFFGEGSRLTVL.

Points on this clone: Other DNA sequences within the sample encode an identical CDR3. The chain employs TRBV9 and TRBJ2-7; 7 bases match TRBD2. V trimming: 0 bases; J trimming: 2 bases; junction bases outside the gene matches: 5. Germline V lookup: CDR1 SGDLS, CDR2 YYNGEE. The CDR3 loop spans 15 amino acids. CDR3 sequence (DNA): TGTGCCAGCAGCGTAGGTTCTAGCGGAGCCTACGAGCAGTACTTC. Its protein is CASSVGSSGAYEQYF. The full variable domain, in which reference TRBV9 and TRBJ2-7 provide the parts outside the CDR3, is DSGVTQTPKHLITATGQRVTLRCSPRSGDLSVYWYQQSLDQGLQFLIQYYNGEERAKGNILERFSAQQFPDLHSELNLSSLELGDSALYFCASSVGSSGAYEQYFGPGTRLTVT.

This sequence joins TRBV27 and TRBJ2-7; D gene uncertain. Germline CDR1 MNHEY, CDR2 SMNVEV (reference sequence). CDR3 size: 14 residues. V lost 7 bases, J lost 2 bases, and 15 bases lay in between. CDR3 sequence reads: CASKVWGGAYEQYF. In nucleotides, the CDR3 is TGTGCCAGCAAGGTCTGGGGTGGCGCCTACGAGCAGTACTTC.

To note about this clone: The sample has other DNA sequences that encode this CDR3 too. The chain employs TRBV9 and TRBJ2-7; a weak D match, TRBD1 (6 bases). Germline assignment: CDR1 SGDLS and CDR2 YYNGEE. V lost 3 bases and J lost 0, with 7 bases in between. There are 13 residues in the CDR3. The CDR3, as DNA: TGTGCCAGCAGCGGGACAGACTCCTACGAGCAGTACTTC. It codes for CASSGTDSYEQYF.

This chain links TRBV27 with TRBJ2-7; 10 nucleotides align to TRBD1. The CDR3 contains 15 residues. V was clipped by 5 bases and J by 2 bases; unmatched bases: 6. Germline V CDR1 and CDR2: MNHEY, SMNVEV (reference sequence). The CDR3 sequence is CASSIRGTGAYEQYF. In DNA form, the CDR3 reads TGTGCCAGCAGTATCCGGGGGACAGGGGCCTACGAGCAGTACTTC.

J is TRBJ1-1 and V is TRBV5-4; D call uncertain. The germline V gene encodes CDR1 SGHNT and CDR2 YYREEE (reference sequence). The length of the CDR3 is 15 residues. Trimming removed 2 bases at V and 8 bases at J, with 19 bases between. CDR3 coding DNA: TGTGCCAGCAGCTTAAAAATAGGGTCACCGGCAGAAGCTTTCTTT. Its translation: CASSLKIGSPAEAFF.

The rearrangement uses TRBV19 and TRBJ2-2; D ambiguous. V was clipped by 1 base and J by 3 bases, with 6 bases between them. Germline V lookup: CDR1 LNHDA, CDR2 SQIVND (reference sequence). The CDR3 runs to 14 residues. The CDR3 loop is CASSIVEYTGELFF. The CDR3 DNA reads TGTGCCAGTAGTATAGTAGAATACACCGGGGAGCTGTTTTTT.